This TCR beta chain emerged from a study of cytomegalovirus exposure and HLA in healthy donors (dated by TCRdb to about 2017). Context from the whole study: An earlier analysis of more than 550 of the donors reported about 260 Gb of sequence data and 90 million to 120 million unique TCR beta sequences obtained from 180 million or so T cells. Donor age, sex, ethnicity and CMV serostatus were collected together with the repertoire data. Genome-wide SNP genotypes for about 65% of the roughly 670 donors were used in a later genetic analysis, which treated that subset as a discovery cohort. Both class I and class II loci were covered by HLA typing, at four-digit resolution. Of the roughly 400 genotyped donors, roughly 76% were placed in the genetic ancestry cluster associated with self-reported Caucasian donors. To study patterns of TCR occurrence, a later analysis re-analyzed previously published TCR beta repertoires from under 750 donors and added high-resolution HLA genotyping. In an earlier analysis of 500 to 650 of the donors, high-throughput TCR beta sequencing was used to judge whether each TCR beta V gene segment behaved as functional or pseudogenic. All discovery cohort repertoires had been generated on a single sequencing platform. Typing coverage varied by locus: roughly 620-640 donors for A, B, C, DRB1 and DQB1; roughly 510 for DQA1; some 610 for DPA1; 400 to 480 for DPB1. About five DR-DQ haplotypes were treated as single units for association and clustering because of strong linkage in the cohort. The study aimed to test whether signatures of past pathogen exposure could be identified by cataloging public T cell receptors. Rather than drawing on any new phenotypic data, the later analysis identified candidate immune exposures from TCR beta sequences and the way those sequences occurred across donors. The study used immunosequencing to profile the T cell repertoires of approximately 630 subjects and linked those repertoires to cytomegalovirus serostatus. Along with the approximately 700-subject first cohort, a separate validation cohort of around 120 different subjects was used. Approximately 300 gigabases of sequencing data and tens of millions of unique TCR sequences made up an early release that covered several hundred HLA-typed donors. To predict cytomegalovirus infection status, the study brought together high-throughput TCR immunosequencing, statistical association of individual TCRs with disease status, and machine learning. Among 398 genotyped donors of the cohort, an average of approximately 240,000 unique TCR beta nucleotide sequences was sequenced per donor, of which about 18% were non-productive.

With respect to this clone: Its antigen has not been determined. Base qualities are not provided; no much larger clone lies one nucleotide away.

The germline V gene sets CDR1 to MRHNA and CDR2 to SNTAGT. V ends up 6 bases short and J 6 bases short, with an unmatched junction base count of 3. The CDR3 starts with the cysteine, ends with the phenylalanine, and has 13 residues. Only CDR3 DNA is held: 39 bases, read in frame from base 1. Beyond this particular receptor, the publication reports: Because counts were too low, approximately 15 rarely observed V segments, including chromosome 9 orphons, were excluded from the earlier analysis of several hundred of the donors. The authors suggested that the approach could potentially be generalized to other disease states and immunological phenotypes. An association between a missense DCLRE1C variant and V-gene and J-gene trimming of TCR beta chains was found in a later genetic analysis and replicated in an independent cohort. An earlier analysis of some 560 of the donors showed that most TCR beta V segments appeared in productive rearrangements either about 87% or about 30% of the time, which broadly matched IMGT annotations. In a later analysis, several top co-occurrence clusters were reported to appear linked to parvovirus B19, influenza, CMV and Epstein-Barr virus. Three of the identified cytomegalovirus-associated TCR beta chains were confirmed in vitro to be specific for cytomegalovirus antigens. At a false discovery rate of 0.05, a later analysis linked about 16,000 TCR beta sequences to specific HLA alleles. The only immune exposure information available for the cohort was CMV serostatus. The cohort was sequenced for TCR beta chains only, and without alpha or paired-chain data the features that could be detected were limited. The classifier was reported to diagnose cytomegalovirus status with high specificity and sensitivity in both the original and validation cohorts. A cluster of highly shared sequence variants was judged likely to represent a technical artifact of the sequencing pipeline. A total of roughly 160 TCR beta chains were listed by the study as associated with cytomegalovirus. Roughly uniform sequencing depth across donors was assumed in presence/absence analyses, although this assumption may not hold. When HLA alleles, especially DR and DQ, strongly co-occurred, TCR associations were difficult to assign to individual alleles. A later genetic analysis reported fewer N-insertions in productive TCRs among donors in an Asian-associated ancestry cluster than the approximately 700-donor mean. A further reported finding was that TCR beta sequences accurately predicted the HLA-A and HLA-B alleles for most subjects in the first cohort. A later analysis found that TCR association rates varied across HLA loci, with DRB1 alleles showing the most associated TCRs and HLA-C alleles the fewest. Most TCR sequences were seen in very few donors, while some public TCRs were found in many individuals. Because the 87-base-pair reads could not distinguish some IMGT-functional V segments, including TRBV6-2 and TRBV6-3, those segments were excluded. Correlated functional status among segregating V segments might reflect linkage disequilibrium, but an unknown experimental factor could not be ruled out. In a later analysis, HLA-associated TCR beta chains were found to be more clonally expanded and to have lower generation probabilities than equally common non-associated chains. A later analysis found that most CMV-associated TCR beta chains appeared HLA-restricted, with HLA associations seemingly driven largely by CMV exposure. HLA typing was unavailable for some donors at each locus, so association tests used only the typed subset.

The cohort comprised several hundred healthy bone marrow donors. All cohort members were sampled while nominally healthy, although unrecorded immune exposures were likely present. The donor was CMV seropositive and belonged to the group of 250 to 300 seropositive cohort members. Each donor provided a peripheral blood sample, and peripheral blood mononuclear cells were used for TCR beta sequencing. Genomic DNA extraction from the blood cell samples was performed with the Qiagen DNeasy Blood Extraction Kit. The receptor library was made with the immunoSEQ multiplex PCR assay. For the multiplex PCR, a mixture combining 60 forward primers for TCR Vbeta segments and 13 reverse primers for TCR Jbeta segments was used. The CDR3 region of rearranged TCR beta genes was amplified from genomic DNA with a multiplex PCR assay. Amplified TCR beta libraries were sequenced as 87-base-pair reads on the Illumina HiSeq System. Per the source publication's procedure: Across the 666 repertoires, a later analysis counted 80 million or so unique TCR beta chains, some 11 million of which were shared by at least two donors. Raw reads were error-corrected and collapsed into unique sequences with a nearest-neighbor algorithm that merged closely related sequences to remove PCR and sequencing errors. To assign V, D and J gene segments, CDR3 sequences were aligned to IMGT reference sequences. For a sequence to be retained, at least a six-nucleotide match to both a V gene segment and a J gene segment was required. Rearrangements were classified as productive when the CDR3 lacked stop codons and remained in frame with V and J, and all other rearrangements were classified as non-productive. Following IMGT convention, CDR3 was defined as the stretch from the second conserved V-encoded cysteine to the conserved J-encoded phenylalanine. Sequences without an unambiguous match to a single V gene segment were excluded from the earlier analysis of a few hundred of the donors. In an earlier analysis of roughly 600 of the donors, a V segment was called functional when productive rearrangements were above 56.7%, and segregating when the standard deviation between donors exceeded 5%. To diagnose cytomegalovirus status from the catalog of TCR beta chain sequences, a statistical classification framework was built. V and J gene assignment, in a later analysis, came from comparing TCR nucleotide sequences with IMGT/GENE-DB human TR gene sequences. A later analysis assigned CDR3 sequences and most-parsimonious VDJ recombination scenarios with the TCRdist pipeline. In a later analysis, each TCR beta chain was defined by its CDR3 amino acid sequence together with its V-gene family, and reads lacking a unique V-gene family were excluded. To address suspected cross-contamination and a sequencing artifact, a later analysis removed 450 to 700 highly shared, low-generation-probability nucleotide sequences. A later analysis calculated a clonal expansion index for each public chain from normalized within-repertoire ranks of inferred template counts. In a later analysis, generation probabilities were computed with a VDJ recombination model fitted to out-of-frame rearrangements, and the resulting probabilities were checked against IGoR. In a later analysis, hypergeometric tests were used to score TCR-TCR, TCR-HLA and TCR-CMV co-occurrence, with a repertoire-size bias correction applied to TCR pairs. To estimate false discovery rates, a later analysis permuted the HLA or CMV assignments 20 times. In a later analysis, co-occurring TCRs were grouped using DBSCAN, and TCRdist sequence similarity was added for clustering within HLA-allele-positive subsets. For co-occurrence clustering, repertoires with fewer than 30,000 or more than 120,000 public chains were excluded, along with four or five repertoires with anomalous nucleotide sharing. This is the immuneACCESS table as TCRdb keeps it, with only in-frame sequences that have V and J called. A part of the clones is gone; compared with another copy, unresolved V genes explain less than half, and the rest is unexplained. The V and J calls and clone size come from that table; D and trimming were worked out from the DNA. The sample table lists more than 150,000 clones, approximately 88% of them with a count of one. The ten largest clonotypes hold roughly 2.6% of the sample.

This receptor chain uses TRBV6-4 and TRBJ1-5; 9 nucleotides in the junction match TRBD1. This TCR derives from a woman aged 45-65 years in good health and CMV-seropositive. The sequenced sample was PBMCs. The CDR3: CASSTGGGQPQHF. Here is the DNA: TGTGCCAGCAGCACAGGGGGCGGTCAGCCCCAGCATTTT.